This T cell receptor beta chain emerged from a study of beta chain features in type 1 diabetes. Only a few counts were recorded for this clone. Its antigen remains unknown. Study results and limitations: Type 1 diabetes patients showed a moderate but significant shortening of TCRB CDR3s in all four CD4+ subsets. When VDJ junctions were examined, type 1 diabetes patients showed fewer insertions and more deletions.

Over 95% purity was reached by all sorted populations. This CDR3 spans 13 amino acids. V was cut by 0 bases and J by 5 bases, with 7 bases left in between. Per germline, CDR1 MGHDK and CDR2 SYGVNS. All of the isolated RNA was reverse transcribed, so expressed TCRB transcripts were sequenced. TCRdb keeps only in-frame clones here, not all; method: immunoSEQ multiplex PCR. The table lists a few hundred thousand clones, 16% of them singletons, with 0.085% in the top ten. The V and J genes are TRBV25-1 and TRBJ2-5; D ambiguous. The sequenced sample consisted of naive CD4+ T cells from blood. The TCR comes from a man aged 25 to 40 with type 1 diabetes. The CDR3 DNA reads as TGTGCCAGCAGTGAATATATAACCGAGACCCAGTACTTC. Translating gives CASSEYITETQYF.